The entry below describes one T cell receptor beta chain. Researchers ran the PCR with 60 Vbeta and 13 Jbeta primers. Produced via immunoSEQ multiplex PCR; TCRdb's table is partial and in-frame only. Counted here are around 45,000 clones, more than 45% occurring once; the ten biggest clones make up roughly 6%. The junction had 9 bases not matched to a gene; V was cut back by 3 bases and J by 7 bases. This CDR3 comprises 14 residues. Per germline, CDR1 LGHNA and CDR2 YSLEER. The data were taken from a study of cytomegalovirus exposure and HLA in healthy donors. This sequence was found in a man aged 55 to 70 in good health and CMV-seronegative. The chain links TRBV4-3 to TRBJ2-7, with 7 bases that match TRBD1. Sequenced input: PBMCs. CDR3 sequence (DNA): TGCGCCAGCAGCCATGATACAGGGGATAGGGAGCAGTACTTC. Amino acids: CASSHDTGDREQYF.